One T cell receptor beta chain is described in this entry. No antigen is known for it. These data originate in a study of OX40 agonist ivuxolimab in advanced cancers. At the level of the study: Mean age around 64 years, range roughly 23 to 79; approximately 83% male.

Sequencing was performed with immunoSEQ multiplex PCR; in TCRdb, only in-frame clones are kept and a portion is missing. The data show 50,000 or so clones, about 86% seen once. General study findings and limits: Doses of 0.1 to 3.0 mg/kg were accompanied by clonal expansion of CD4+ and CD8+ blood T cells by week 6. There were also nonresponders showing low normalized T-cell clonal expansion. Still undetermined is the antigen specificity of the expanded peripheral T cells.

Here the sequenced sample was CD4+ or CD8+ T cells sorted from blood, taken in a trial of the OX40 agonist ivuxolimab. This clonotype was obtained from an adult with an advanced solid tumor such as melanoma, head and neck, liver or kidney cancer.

CDR3 residues: CASSTILDYNEQFF. DNA for the CDR3: TGTGCCAGCAGCACGATACTAGATTACAATGAGCAGTTCTTC. This chain joins TRBV5-4 and TRBJ2-1; a possible D gene is TRBD2 (5 bases). Germline V gene data show CDR1 as SGHNT and CDR2 as YYREEE (reference sequence). V was trimmed by 4 bases and J by 4 bases, leaving 12 bases between them. This CDR3 comprises 14 residues.